These 20 T cell receptor beta chains were sequenced from one sample in a study of blood T cells in healthy people across ages. Then a second PCR, running about 7 to 11 cycles, was carried out with a sample-barcoded 5' primer and a J-beta primer mix. A single record per CDR3 protein comes from TCRdb applying MiXCR to the 5' RACE reads. The data contain about 780,000 distinct CDR3 sequences, about 46% of them singletons. Sequencing used blood. These receptors all come from a man older than 75 in good health.

This clonotype was counted between two and nine times. This chain links TRBV24-1 with TRBJ2-3, with no clear D. This CDR3 region has 14 residues. Trimming took off 3 bases at V and 6 bases at J, with 12 bases between the two ends. Per germline, CDR1 KGHDR and CDR2 SFDVKD. CDR3 loop: CATSDPSSADTQYF. The CDR3 DNA is TGTGCCACCAGTGATCCCTCGTCGGCGGATACGCAGTATTTT.

On this clonotype itself: This sequence may be a read error, since a much larger clone differs from it by one base. V usage is TRBV29-1 and J usage is TRBJ2-1, with TRBD1 as a possible D gene (6 bases). The germline CDR1 and CDR2 sequences are SQVTM and ANQGSEA. Trimming left V 1 base short and J 10 bases short, with 20 bases between. The CDR3 extends over 15 amino acids. Here the CDR3 DNA reads TGCAGCGTTGAAGCTAACGGGGCTCAGGGGTACGAGCAGTTCTTC. Translation: CSVEANGAQGYEQFF.

The chain has TRBV7-2 and TRBJ2-3; 10 bases are a match to TRBD2. With V trimmed by 5 bases and J by 2 bases, 7 bases remained unmatched. Germline V gene lookup returns CDR1 SGHTA and CDR2 FQGNSA. The CDR3 loop spans 16 amino acids. CDR3 nucleotides: TGTGCCAGCAGCCGCGTGAGCGGGAGGGCCACAGATACGCAGTATTTT. It encodes CASSRVSGRATDTQYF.

This clonotype was detected a few times. V is TRBV15 and J is TRBJ2-1; D gene ambiguous. The CDR3 extends over 13 amino acids. Germline loops: CDR1 LNHNV, CDR2 YYDKDF (reference sequence). The ends were cut back, 8 bases at V and 3 bases at J, with 11 bases in the middle. DNA for the CDR3: TGTGCCACCGCGGCAGGTCGCTACAATGAGCAGTTCTTC. It codes for CATAAGRYNEQFF. The variable domain in full, with the rest retrieved from reference TRBV15 and TRBJ2-1, is DAMVIQNPRYQVTQFGKPVTLSCSQTLNHNVMYWYQQKSSQAPKLLFHYYDKDFNNEADTPDNFQSRRPNTSFCFLDIRSPGLGDTAMYLCATAAGRYNEQFFGPGTRLTVL.

A few counts support this clonotype. J is TRBJ2-1 and V is TRBV7-3, with D unclear. V was shortened by 5 bases and J by 6 bases, with 11 bases between the two germline ends. This CDR3 has 13 residues. Germline-derived CDR1 and CDR2 are SGHTA and FQGTGA. This CDR3 is CASSPSNLNEQFF. The CDR3 bases are TGTGCCAGCAGCCCATCAAACCTCAATGAGCAGTTCTTC.

This clonotype came up a few times. DNA of the CDR3: TGTGCCAGCAGCGTCGAAAGCGGGAGGATCAATGAGCAGTTCTTC. Its protein is CASSVESGRINEQFF. The rearrangement uses TRBV7-2 and TRBJ2-1; 9 bases align to TRBD2. Trimming at V came to 5 bases and at J to 6 bases, leaving 8 bases not matched to a gene. This CDR3 is built from 15 residues. Germline CDR1 reads SGHTA; CDR2 reads FQGNSA.

This rearrangement joins TRBV7-2 to TRBJ2-7; no reliable D call. With 5 bases removed from V and 0 bases from J, the gap between germline ends came to 14 bases. Germline loops: CDR1 SGHTA, CDR2 FQGNSA. This CDR3 is built from 15 residues. The CDR3 loop reads CASSTDGHFSYEQYF. CDR3 in DNA: TGTGCCAGCAGCACCGATGGGCATTTCTCCTACGAGCAGTACTTC.

V usage is TRBV20-1 and J usage is TRBJ2-3; a possible D gene is TRBD2 (6 bases). From germline, CDR1 is DFQATT and CDR2 SNEGSKA (reference sequence). Trimming shortened V by 0 bases and J by 5 bases, and 12 bases separated the two germline ends. This CDR3 is built from 14 residues. CDR3 sequence: CSARDPTAGDTQYF. The CDR3 bases are TGCAGTGCTAGAGACCCCACAGCGGGAGATACGCAGTATTTT.

This clonotype has ten or more counts. The gene calls are TRBV29-1 and TRBJ2-3, with 7 bases fitting TRBD2. Germline CDR1 reads SQVTM; CDR2 reads ANQGSEA. CDR3 length: 12 residues. After removal of 7 bases from V and 5 bases from J, the junction contained 6 bases not matched to a gene. The CDR3 DNA is TGCAGCGGCGGGAGTTGGAAAGATACGCAGTATTTT. Amino acid sequence: CSGGSWKDTQYF.

On this clonotype: One junction end disagrees with the germline gene, perhaps due to a read error. The genes are TRBV5-5 and TRBJ2-3; D not resolved. The CDR3 is 11 amino acids. Per the germline V gene, CDR1 is SGHKS and CDR2 is YYEKEE (reference sequence). In DNA form, the CDR3 reads TGTGCCATCAGCTTGGCAGATACGCAGTATTTT. It translates to CAISLADTQYF.

The rearrangement uses TRBV3-1 and TRBJ1-6; TRBD1 agrees at 7 bases. Germline V gene lookup returns CDR1 LGHDT and CDR2 YNNKEL (reference sequence). V lost 4 bases, J lost 8 bases, and 8 bases stayed unmatched. The CDR3 is made up of 15 amino acids. The CDR3 spells CASSPRQGSDSPLHF. The CDR3 coding sequence is TGTGCCAGCAGCCCCCGACAGGGCTCCGATTCACCCCTCCACTTT.

Of note for this clonotype: This may be a read error: a much more frequent sequence differs by one nucleotide. The chain has TRBV20-1 and TRBJ2-5, with TRBD1 identical over 8 bases. The assigned J gene may be wrong: the sequence end matches TRBJ2-7 better. CDR1 DFQATT and CDR2 SNEGSKA come from the germline V gene (reference sequence). The CDR3 contains 11 residues. The chain's CDR3 is CSVLDRGEQYF. The CDR3 DNA reads TGCAGTGTTCTAGACAGGGGCGAGCAGTACTTC.

This clonotype was counted only a few times. V is TRBV30 and J is TRBJ1-4; D unresolved. The ends were cut back, 7 bases at V and 4 bases at J, with 10 bases in the middle. CDR1 and CDR2 from the germline V gene are GTSNPN and SVGIG (reference sequence). This CDR3 is built from 12 residues. The CDR3, as DNA: TGTGCCTCCGGACTTATTAATGAAAAACTGTTTTTT. As protein: CASGLINEKLFF.

The chain is built from TRBV14 and TRBJ2-7; D is perhaps TRBD2 (6 bases). Matching the DNA end better, TRBJ2-5 makes the J call doubtful. This CDR3 has 17 residues. Germline V gene data show CDR1 as SGHDN and CDR2 as FVKESK. The DNA for the CDR3 is TGTGCCAGCAGCCAAGAGTTAGCACTAGCTGGTTCGGAGACCCAGTACTTC. This encodes CASSQELALAGSETQYF.

A word on this clonotype: A much more abundant neighbour one base away suggests this may be a read error. The V and J genes are TRBV4-2 and TRBJ2-1; D not certain. Per germline, CDR1 LGHNA and CDR2 YNFKEQ. This CDR3 comprises 11 residues. The CDR3, as DNA: TGTGCCAGCAGCCAGAACAAGGAGCAGTTCTTC. This codes for CASSQNKEQFF.

J is TRBJ2-1 and V is TRBV29-1; D may be TRBD2 (6 bases). In germline, CDR1 is SQVTM, CDR2 ANQGSEA. The V end lost 3 bases, the J end lost 2 bases, and 11 bases lay between the germline ends. This CDR3 is built from 14 residues. The CDR3 DNA is TGCAGCGTTGAGCGGGGCAGGACCTACAATGAGCAGTTCTTC. Amino acids: CSVERGRTYNEQFF.

This clonotype came up a few times. This chain connects TRBV20-1 to TRBJ2-3; D unclear. The CDR3 has 12 amino acids. The germline CDR1 and CDR2 sequences are DFQATT and SNEGSKA (reference sequence). CDR3 loop: CSTIRAEDTQYF. CDR3 bases: TGCAGCACAATAAGAGCAGAAGATACGCAGTATTTT.

There are many counts of this clonotype. J is TRBJ2-5 and V is TRBV5-1, with D tentatively TRBD1 (6 bases). The V end was cut by 3 bases, the J end by 4 bases, with 13 bases between. The CDR3 consists of 14 residues. The germline V gene has CDR1 SGHRS and CDR2 YFSETQ. Here the CDR3 DNA reads TGCGCCAGCAGCTCAGGGGTGAGAGGAGAGACCCAGTACTTC. Encoded protein: CASSSGVRGETQYF.

The CDR3 coding sequence is TGTGCCAGCAGTGGGGCCCCGGACTCCTACAATGAGCAGTTCTTC. Amino acid sequence: CASSGAPDSYNEQFF. V and J are TRBV28 and TRBJ2-1; weak D call: TRBD1 (5 bases). This CDR3 is built from 15 residues. V lost 5 bases to trimming and J lost 0 bases, with 11 bases between them. The V gene's germline CDR1 is MDHEN and CDR2 SYDVKM.

This clonotype appeared a few times. The chain combines TRBV7-2 with TRBJ2-3; 10 bases agree with TRBD2. This CDR3 contains 17 residues. In germline, CDR1 is SGHTA, CDR2 FQGNSA. V shed 0 bases, J shed 1 base, and the junction held 4 bases outside the gene matches. In nucleotides, the CDR3 is TGTGCCAGCAGCTTAGCTGCTAGCGGGAGTGGCACAGATACGCAGTATTTT. Translated: CASSLAASGSGTDTQYF.